Below are 7 T cell receptor beta chains sequenced from a single sample in a study of shared clonotypes between healthy human individuals. The method was immunoSEQ multiplex PCR; TCRdb's version includes in-frame clones alone and lacks a portion of them. This sample has some 500,000 clones, with 95% to 96% found just once. Sequencing was carried out using naive CD4+ T cells sorted from blood. Subset reported: CD45RA+ positively selected. Source of these receptors: a woman aged 25 to 45 in good health.

The rearrangement uses TRBV21-1 and TRBJ1-5; TRBD1 is taken as the D call from the table, unchecked against the DNA. TRBV21-1 is assigned pseudogene status. CDR3 length equals 16 residues. The DNA for the CDR3 is TGTGCCAGCAGCAAGGAAATATGGACAGAGGATCAGCCCCAGCATTTT. This encodes CASSKEIWTEDQPQHF.

The chain has TRBV10-3 and TRBJ2-2; 7 nucleotides align to TRBD2. The V segment lost 3 bases and the J segment 7 bases; nucleotides outside the gene matches: 5. In germline, CDR1 is ENHRY, CDR2 SYGVKD. The CDR3 has 14 residues. Written as DNA, the CDR3 is TGTGCCATCAGTGAACGGGGACTAAACGGGGAGCTGTTTTTT. Amino acids: CAISERGLNGELFF.

This rearrangement joins TRBV5-6 to TRBJ2-3; tentatively, D is TRBD2 (5 bases). Deletions cut 3 bases from V and 5 bases from J, with 7 bases between. This CDR3 comprises 12 residues. Germline V gene data show CDR1 as SGHDT and CDR2 as YYEEEE. The DNA for the CDR3 is TGTGCCAGCAGCTATGGAGGAGATACGCAGTATTTT. This encodes CASSYGGDTQYF.

V usage is TRBV25-1 and J usage is TRBJ2-7; possible D gene TRBD1, 5 bases. Per the germline V gene, CDR1 is MGHDK and CDR2 is SYGVNS. The germline V and J ends were trimmed by 7 bases and 5 bases, with 12 bases remaining between them. The CDR3 is made up of 12 amino acids. CDR3 nucleotides: TGTGCCAGCATGACAGCTGGGGACGAGCAGTACTTC. It encodes CASMTAGDEQYF.

The chain employs TRBV14 and TRBJ2-7, with D uncertain. CDR1 is SGHDN, CDR2 FVKESK, per germline. Trimming stripped 6 bases from V and 0 bases from J, with 15 bases between. This CDR3 spans 15 amino acids. CDR3 protein: CASSPHHVGSYEQYF. CDR3 DNA sequence: TGTGCCAGCAGTCCCCACCACGTTGGCTCCTACGAGCAGTACTTC.

The chain links TRBV28 to TRBJ1-3; D remains unclear. Germline values: CDR1 MDHEN, CDR2 SYDVKM. CDR3 length: 14 residues. V lost 2 bases to trimming and J lost 8 bases, with 13 bases between them. The CDR3 reads CASSLTQARDTIYF. The CDR3 DNA sequence: TGTGCCAGCAGTTTAACGCAGGCTCGGGACACCATATATTTT.

The chain links TRBV28 to TRBJ2-3; TRBD2 agrees at 11 bases. This CDR3 contains 18 residues. V gave up 7 bases and J gave up 6 bases; unmatched junction bases: 18. Germline assignment: CDR1 MDHEN and CDR2 SYDVKM. The CDR3 protein is CASTNAPPLAGGLDTQYF. CDR3 bases: TGTGCCAGCACTAATGCCCCCCCCCTAGCGGGGGGCCTGGATACGCAGTATTTT.